These T cell receptor beta chains were read from a single sample in a study of shared clonotypes between healthy human individuals. Repertoires were generated with immunoSEQ multiplex PCR, while TCRdb's copy carries only in-frame clones and drops some. The table shows about 520,000 clones, with 90% to 96% occurring only once. The source material was naive CD4+ T cells sorted from blood. These TCRs come from a woman between 25 and 40 years old in good health. Both conserved end residues are part of each CDR3. Fields, in order: CDR3 protein, clone size, V gene, J gene. Expanded clones are given a class, and other clones once, few, many or no size at all.

CASSYSKTGGGFEAFF,.,TRBV6-5,TRBJ1-1
CASSNPRTGLKQPQHF,.,TRBV19,TRBJ1-5
CASSQIQGANGELFF,.,TRBV5-4,TRBJ2-2
CASSQLTGANEKLFF,.,TRBV4-1,TRBJ1-4
CASRENGGGGANVLTF,.,TRBV28,TRBJ2-6
CASSQSGRGSDTQYF,.,TRBV28,TRBJ2-3
CASSPPGQGSYEQYF,few,TRBV18,TRBJ2-7
CAWSGRRTSNTGELFF,.,TRBV30,TRBJ2-2
CSARDVYEQYF,.,TRBV20-1,TRBJ2-7
CASSLNQGPYGYTF,.,TRBV5-1,TRBJ1-2
CASSPNTGELFF,once,TRBV10-1,TRBJ2-2
CASSFREALALPPGTGNTGELFF,.,TRBV5-1,TRBJ2-2
CASSERTVAAFF,.,TRBV6-1,TRBJ1-1
CASSLRGRADTQYF,.,TRBV7-2,TRBJ2-3